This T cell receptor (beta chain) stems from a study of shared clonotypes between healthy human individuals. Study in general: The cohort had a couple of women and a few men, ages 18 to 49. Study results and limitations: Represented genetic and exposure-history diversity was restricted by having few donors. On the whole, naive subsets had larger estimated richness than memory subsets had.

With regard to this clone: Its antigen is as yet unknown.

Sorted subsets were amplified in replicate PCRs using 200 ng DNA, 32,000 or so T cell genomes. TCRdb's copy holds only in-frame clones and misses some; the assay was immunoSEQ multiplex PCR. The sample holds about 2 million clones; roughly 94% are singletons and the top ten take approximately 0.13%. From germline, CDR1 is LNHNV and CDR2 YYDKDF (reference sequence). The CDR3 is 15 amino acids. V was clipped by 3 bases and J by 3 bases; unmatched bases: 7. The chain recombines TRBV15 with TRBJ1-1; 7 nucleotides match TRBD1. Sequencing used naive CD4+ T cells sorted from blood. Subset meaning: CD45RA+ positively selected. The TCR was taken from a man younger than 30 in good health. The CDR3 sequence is CATSSGGGSYTEAFF. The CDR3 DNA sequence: TGTGCCACCAGCAGCGGAGGGGGCTCCTACACTGAAGCTTTCTTT.